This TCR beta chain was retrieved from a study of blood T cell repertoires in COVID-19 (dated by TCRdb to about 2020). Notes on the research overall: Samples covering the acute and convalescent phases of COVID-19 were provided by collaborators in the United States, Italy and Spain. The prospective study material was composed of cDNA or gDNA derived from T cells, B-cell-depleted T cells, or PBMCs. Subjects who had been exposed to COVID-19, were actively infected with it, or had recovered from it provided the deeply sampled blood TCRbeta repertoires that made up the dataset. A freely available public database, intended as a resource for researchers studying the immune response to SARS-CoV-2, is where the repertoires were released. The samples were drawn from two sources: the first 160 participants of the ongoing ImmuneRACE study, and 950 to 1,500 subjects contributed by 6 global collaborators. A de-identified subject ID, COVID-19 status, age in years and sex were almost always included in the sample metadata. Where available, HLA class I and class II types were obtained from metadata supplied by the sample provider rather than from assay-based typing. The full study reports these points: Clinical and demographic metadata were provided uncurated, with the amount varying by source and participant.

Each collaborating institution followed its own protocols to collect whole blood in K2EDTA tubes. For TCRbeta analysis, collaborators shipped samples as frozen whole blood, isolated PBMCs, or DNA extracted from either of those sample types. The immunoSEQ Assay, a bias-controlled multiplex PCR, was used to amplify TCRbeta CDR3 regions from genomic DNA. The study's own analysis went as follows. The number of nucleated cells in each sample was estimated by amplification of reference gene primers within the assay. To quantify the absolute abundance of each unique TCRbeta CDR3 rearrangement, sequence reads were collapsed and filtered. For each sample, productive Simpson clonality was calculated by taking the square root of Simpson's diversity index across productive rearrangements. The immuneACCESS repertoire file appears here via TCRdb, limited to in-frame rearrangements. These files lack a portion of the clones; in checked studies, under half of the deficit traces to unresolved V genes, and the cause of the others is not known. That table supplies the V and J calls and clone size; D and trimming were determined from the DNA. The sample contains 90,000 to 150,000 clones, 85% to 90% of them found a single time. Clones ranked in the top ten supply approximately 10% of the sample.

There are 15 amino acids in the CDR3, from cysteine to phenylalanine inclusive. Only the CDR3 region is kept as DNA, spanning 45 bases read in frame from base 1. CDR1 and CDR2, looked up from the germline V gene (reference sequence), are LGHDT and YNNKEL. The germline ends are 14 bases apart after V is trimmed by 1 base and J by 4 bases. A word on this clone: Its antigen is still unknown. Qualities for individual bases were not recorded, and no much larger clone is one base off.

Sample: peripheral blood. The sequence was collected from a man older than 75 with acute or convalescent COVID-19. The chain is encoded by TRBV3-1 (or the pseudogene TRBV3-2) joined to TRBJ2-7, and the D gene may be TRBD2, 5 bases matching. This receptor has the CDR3 CASSQGRPGWYEQYF. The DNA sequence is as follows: TGTGCCAGCAGCCAAGGGAGGCCGGGATGGTACGAGCAGTACTTC.